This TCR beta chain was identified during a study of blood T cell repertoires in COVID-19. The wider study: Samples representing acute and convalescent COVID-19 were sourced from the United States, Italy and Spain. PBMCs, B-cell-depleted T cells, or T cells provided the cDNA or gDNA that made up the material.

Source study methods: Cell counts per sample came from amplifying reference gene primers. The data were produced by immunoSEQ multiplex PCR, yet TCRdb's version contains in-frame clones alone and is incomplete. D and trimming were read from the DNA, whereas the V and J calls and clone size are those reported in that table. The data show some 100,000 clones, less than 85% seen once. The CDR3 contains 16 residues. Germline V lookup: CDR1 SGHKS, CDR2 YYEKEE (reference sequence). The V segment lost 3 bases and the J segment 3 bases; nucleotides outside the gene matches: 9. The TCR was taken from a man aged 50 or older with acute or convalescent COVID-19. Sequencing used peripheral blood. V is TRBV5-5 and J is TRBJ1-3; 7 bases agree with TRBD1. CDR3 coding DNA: TGTGCCAGCAGCTCCCTGACAGGGCTCCGTGGAAACACCATATATTTT. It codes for CASSSLTGLRGNTIYF.